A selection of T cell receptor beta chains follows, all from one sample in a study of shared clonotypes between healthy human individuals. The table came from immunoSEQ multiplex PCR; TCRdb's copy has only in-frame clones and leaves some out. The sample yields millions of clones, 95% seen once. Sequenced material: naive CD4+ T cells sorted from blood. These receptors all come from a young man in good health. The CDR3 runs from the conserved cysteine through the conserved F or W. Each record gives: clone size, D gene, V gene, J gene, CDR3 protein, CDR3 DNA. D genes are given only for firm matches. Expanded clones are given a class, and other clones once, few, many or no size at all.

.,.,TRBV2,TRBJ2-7,CASSPGLSYEQYF,TGTGCCAGCAGTCCGGGCCTCTCCTACGAGCAGTACTTC
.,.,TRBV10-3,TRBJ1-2,CAISESGQHYGYTF,TGTGCCATCAGTGAGTCTGGGCAGCACTATGGCTACACCTTC
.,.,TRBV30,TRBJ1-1,CAWSVRLEAFF,TGTGCCTGGAGTGTACGCCTAGAAGCTTTCTTT
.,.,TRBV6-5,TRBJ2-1,CASSPTGKEKQFF,TGTGCCAGCAGTCCAACAGGGAAAGAGAAGCAGTTCTTC
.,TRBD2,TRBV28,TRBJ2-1,CASSSGGLDNEQFF,TGTGCCAGCAGTTCGGGGGGGCTTGACAATGAGCAGTTCTTC
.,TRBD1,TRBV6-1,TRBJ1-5,CASKLGTGLNQPQHF,TGTGCCAGTAAGCTGGGGACAGGCCTCAATCAGCCCCAGCATTTT
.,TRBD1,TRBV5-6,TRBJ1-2,CASSWGTGAGYTF,TGTGCCAGCAGCTGGGGGACAGGGGCTGGCTACACCTTC
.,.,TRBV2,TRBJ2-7,CASSRRQAASEQYF,TGTGCCAGCAGTCGTAGACAGGCGGCCTCTGAGCAGTACTTC
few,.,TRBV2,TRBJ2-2,CASSESITGELFF,TGTGCCAGCAGTGAAAGTATTACCGGGGAGCTGTTTTTT
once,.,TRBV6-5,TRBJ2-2,CASRKQGGSTGELFF,TGTGCCAGCAGAAAGCAGGGAGGAAGCACCGGGGAGCTGTTTTTT
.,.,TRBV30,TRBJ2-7,CARRPGAYGEQYF,TGTGCCCGGCGGCCCGGGGCGTATGGCGAGCAGTACTTC
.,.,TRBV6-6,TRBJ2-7,CASSYGPTTYEQYF,TGTGCCAGCAGTTATGGGCCAACCACCTACGAGCAGTACTTC
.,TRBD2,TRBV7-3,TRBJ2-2,CASSYRGDTGELFF,TGTGCCAGCTCTTACCGGGGGGACACCGGGGAGCTGTTTTTT
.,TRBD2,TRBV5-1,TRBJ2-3,CASSSGTSTDTQYF,TGCGCCAGCAGTAGCGGGACTAGCACAGATACGCAGTATTTT
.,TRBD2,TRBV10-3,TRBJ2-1,CAISGSGTSHEQFF,TGTGCCATCAGTGGGTCCGGGACTAGTCATGAGCAGTTCTTC
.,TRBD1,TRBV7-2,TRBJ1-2,CASSPREGAYGYTF,TGTGCCAGCAGCCCGCGGGAGGGGGCATATGGCTACACCTTC
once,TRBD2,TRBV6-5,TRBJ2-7,CASSRPRGSMEEQYF,TGTGCCAGCTCGCGCCCCCGCGGGAGTATGGAGGAGCAGTACTTC
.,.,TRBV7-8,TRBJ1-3,CASSPISSSGNTIYF,TGTGCCAGCAGCCCCATTAGTAGCTCTGGAAACACCATATATTTT
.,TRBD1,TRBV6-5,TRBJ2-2,CASSRQGNTGELFF,TGTGCCAGCAGTAGACAGGGGAACACCGGGGAGCTGTTTTTT
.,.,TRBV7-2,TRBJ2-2,CASSLGQLGTGELFF,TGTGCCAGCAGCTTGGGACAACTAGGGACCGGGGAGCTGTTTTTT
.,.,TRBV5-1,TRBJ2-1,CASSSSPNEQFF,TGCGCCAGCAGTTCGTCGCCCAATGAGCAGTTCTTC
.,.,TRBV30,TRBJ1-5,CAWSPGRDNQPQHF,TGTGCCTGGAGTCCTGGACGGGACAATCAGCCCCAGCATTTT
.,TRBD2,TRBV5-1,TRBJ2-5,CASRTIGAGEETQYF,TGCGCCAGCAGGACGATCGGAGCGGGGGAAGAGACCCAGTACTTC
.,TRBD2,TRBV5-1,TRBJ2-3,CASIRAGSTDTQYF,TGCGCCAGCATCCGAGCGGGAAGCACAGATACGCAGTATTTT
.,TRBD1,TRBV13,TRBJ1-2,CASSWTGGLGYTF,TGTGCCAGCAGCTGGACAGGGGGCCTAGGCTACACCTTC
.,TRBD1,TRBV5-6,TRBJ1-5,CASSLAGGAGQPQHF,TGTGCCAGCAGCTTGGCAGGGGGCGCGGGTCAGCCCCAGCATTTT
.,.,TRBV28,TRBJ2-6,CASWTRGRANVLTF,TGTGCCAGCTGGACAAGGGGAAGGGCCAACGTCCTGACTTTC
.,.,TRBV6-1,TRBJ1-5,CASSEGYGVQSNQPQHF,TGTGCCAGCAGTGAAGGATATGGGGTCCAGTCGAATCAGCCCCAGCATTTT
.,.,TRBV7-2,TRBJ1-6,CASSFRLKTAGGNSPLHF,TGTGCCAGCAGCTTCCGTCTTAAGACGGCAGGAGGAAATTCACCCCTCCACTTT
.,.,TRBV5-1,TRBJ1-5,CASSFDGEYQPQHF,TGCGCCAGCAGCTTCGACGGGGAGTATCAGCCCCAGCATTTT
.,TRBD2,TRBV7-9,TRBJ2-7,CASSRGVSDYEQYF,TGTGCCAGCAGCCGGGGGGTCAGCGACTACGAGCAGTACTTC
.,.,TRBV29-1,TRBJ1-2,CSVELQGNYGYTF,TGCAGCGTTGAACTACAGGGTAACTATGGCTACACCTTC
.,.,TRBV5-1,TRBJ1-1,CASSPRENSGGTEAFF,TGCGCCAGCAGCCCCCGGGAGAACTCAGGTGGCACTGAAGCTTTCTTT
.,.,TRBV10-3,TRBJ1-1,CAIREGFAEAFF,TGTGCCATAAGGGAGGGATTCGCGGAAGCTTTCTTT